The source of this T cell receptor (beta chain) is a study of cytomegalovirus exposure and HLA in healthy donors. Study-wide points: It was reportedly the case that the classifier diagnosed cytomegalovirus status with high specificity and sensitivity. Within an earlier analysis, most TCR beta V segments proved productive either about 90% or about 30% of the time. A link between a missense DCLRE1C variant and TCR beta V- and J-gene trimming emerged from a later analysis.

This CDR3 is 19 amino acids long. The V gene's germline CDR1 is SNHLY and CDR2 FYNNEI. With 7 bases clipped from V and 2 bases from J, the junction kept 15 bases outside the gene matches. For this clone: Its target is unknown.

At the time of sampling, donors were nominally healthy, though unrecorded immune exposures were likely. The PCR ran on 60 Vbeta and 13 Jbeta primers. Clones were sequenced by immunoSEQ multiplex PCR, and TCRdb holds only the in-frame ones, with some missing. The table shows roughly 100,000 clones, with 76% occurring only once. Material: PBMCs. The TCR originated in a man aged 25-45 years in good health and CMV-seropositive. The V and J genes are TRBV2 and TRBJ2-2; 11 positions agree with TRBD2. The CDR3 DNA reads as TGTGCCAGCACACCAGATAGGGCTAGCGGGGGGCCCAACACCGGGGAGCTGTTTTTT. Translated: CASTPDRASGGPNTGELFF.